This T cell receptor (beta chain) was recorded in a study of blood T cell repertoires in COVID-19. Across the whole study: T cells, B-cell-depleted T cells, or PBMCs supplied cDNA or gDNA.

Original data processing: Amplifying reference gene primers gave estimates of nucleated cell counts. TCRdb's copy holds only in-frame clones and misses some; the assay was immunoSEQ multiplex PCR. From that table come the V and J calls and clone size; the DNA was used to work out D and trimming. Of 200,000 to 250,000 clones in the sample, about 90% were seen once. Participants spanned ages about 18 to 100 years and resided in 20 to 25 US areas. V was clipped by 0 bases and J by 3 bases; unmatched bases: 3. CDR1 is SGHRS and CDR2 is YFSETQ in the germline V gene. The CDR3 contains 14 residues. The sequence was collected from a woman in her thirties with acute COVID-19. The sample taken for sequencing was PBMCs or T cells enriched from blood (not recorded which). This chain links TRBV5-1 with TRBJ2-7; TRBD2 aligns across 7 bases. The CDR3 DNA is TGCGCCAGCAGCTTGGGGGGAGGGGACTACGAGCAGTACTTC. Its translation is CASSLGGGDYEQYF.